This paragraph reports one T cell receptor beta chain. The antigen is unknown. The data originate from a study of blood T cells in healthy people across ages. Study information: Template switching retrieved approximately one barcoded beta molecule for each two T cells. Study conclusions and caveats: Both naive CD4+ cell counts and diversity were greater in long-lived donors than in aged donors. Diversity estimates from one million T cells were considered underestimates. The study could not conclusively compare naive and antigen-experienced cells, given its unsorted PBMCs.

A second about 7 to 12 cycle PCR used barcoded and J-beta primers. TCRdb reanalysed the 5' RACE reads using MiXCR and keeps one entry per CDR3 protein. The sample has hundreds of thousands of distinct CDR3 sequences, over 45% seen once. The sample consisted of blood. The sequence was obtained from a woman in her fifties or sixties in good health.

Here the CDR3 DNA reads TGTGCCAGCAGCCGATCCGGGACAGGGGGAGGAGAGACCCAGTACTTC. Translation: CASSRSGTGGGETQYF. This chain links TRBV3-1 with TRBJ2-5, with TRBD1 matching 11 bases. After removal of 4 bases from V and 4 bases from J, the junction contained 8 bases not matched to a gene. The CDR3 consists of 16 residues. CDR1 and CDR2 from the germline V gene are LGHDT and YNNKEL (reference sequence).